These T cell receptor beta chains were read from a single sample in a study of blood T cell repertoires in COVID-19. TCRdb keeps only in-frame clones here, not all; method: immunoSEQ multiplex PCR. The sample carries about 160,000 clones, roughly 82% recorded once. The specimen was peripheral blood. These receptor sequences come from a woman in her thirties or forties with COVID-19, enrolled during active disease. CDR3s include the opening cysteine and the closing phenylalanine or tryptophan. A D gene is named only where the DNA matches it firmly. Rows may omit the clone size; those that give it use once, few, many or a size class.

j_call: TRBJ2-2
d_call: TRBD1
v_call: TRBV5-1
clone_size: NA
cdr3_aa: CASSLSRTGGTGELFF
cdr3_nt: TGCGCCAGCAGCTTGAGTAGGACAGGGGGCACCGGGGAGCTGTTTTTT

j_call: TRBJ1-2
d_call: TRBD1
v_call: TRBV19
clone_size: NA
cdr3_aa: CASSTPGQGRVGYTF
cdr3_nt: TGTGCCAGTAGTACTCCGGGACAGGGGCGGGTTGGCTACACCTTC

j_call: TRBJ2-7
d_call: NA
v_call: TRBV29-1
clone_size: many
cdr3_aa: CSVESTHSYEQYF
cdr3_nt: TGCAGCGTTGAGTCCACACACTCCTACGAGCAGTACTTC

j_call: TRBJ1-4
d_call: TRBD1
v_call: TRBV5-1
clone_size: NA
cdr3_aa: CASSFISGPGGEKLFF
cdr3_nt: TGCGCCAGCAGCTTTATCTCCGGGCCAGGGGGGGAAAAACTGTTTTTT

j_call: TRBJ1-2
d_call: TRBD1
v_call: TRBV29-1
clone_size: NA
cdr3_aa: CSVEARQGLSYTF
cdr3_nt: TGCAGCGTTGAAGCTCGACAGGGGTTAAGCTACACCTTC

j_call: TRBJ2-1
d_call: TRBD2
v_call: TRBV7-3
clone_size: NA
cdr3_aa: CASSTLSGGEQFF
cdr3_nt: TGTGCCAGCAGCACCCTCTCGGGGGGTGAGCAGTTCTTC

j_call: TRBJ2-3
d_call: NA
v_call: TRBV3-1/TRBV3-2
clone_size: few
cdr3_aa: CASSPTPTSTDTQYF
cdr3_nt: TGTGCCAGCAGCCCGACTCCAACTAGCACAGATACGCAGTATTTT

j_call: TRBJ2-1
d_call: NA
v_call: TRBV11-3
clone_size: NA
cdr3_aa: CASSGSTSRGANEQFF
cdr3_nt: TGTGCCAGCAGCGGATCAACTAGCAGAGGGGCCAATGAGCAGTTCTTC

j_call: TRBJ2-3
d_call: NA
v_call: TRBV9
clone_size: NA
cdr3_aa: CASSKMGLYTDTQYF
cdr3_nt: TGTGCCAGCAGCAAGATGGGACTTTACACAGATACGCAGTATTTT

j_call: TRBJ1-1
d_call: NA
v_call: TRBV5-5
clone_size: NA
cdr3_aa: CASTRSSTPEAFF
cdr3_nt: TGTGCCAGCACGAGGAGCAGTACGCCTGAAGCTTTCTTT

j_call: TRBJ2-1
d_call: NA
v_call: TRBV5-1
clone_size: NA
cdr3_aa: CASSLSSAYNEQFF
cdr3_nt: TGCGCCAGCAGCTTGAGTTCGGCCTACAATGAGCAGTTCTTC

j_call: TRBJ1-1
d_call: NA
v_call: TRBV6-5
clone_size: NA
cdr3_aa: CASRKLDTEAFF
cdr3_nt: TGTGCCAGCAGGAAGCTGGACACTGAAGCTTTCTTT

j_call: TRBJ2-1
d_call: TRBD2
v_call: TRBV5-1
clone_size: NA
cdr3_aa: CASSLTLAGASYNEQFF
cdr3_nt: TGCGCCAGCAGCTTGACTCTAGCGGGAGCGTCCTACAATGAGCAGTTCTTC

j_call: TRBJ2-1
d_call: NA
v_call: TRBV11-2
clone_size: NA
cdr3_aa: CASSPRPNEQFF
cdr3_nt: TGTGCCAGCAGCCCGCGTCCCAATGAGCAGTTCTTC

j_call: TRBJ1-1
d_call: TRBD1
v_call: TRBV19
clone_size: NA
cdr3_aa: CASLKDRGKTEAFF
cdr3_nt: TGTGCCAGCCTGAAGGACAGGGGAAAAACTGAAGCTTTCTTT

j_call: TRBJ2-1
d_call: TRBD2
v_call: TRBV28
clone_size: NA
cdr3_aa: CASFPPIAGGPDNEQFF
cdr3_nt: TGTGCCAGCTTTCCCCCCATAGCGGGAGGCCCGGACAATGAGCAGTTCTTC

j_call: TRBJ2-1
d_call: NA
v_call: TRBV9
clone_size: NA
cdr3_aa: CASSGDSPPYNEQFF
cdr3_nt: TGTGCCAGCAGTGGAGACTCGCCCCCCTACAATGAGCAGTTCTTC

j_call: TRBJ2-2
d_call: NA
v_call: TRBV5-5
clone_size: NA
cdr3_aa: CASSLGIETRSTGELFF
cdr3_nt: TGTGCCAGCAGCTTGGGGATAGAGACTAGGAGTACCGGGGAGCTGTTTTTT

j_call: TRBJ2-2
d_call: TRBD2
v_call: TRBV4-1
clone_size: NA
cdr3_aa: CASSHLGLAETGELFF
cdr3_nt: TGCGCCAGCAGCCATTTGGGACTAGCGGAAACCGGGGAGCTGTTTTTT

j_call: TRBJ2-3
d_call: NA
v_call: TRBV5-1
clone_size: NA
cdr3_aa: CASSLASSTDTQYF
cdr3_nt: TGCGCCAGCAGCTTGGCCTCTAGCACAGATACGCAGTATTTT

j_call: TRBJ2-1
d_call: NA
v_call: TRBV6-5
clone_size: NA
cdr3_aa: CASRARSYNEQFF
cdr3_nt: TGTGCCAGCAGGGCGAGGTCCTACAATGAGCAGTTCTTC

j_call: TRBJ2-3
d_call: NA
v_call: TRBV6-5
clone_size: NA
cdr3_aa: CASNEGDGLRQYF
cdr3_nt: TGTGCCAGCAACGAAGGCGACGGACTGAGGCAGTATTTT

j_call: TRBJ2-7
d_call: TRBD1
v_call: TRBV18
clone_size: NA
cdr3_aa: CASSSPGQAYEQYF
cdr3_nt: TGTGCCAGCTCATCACCGGGACAGGCCTACGAGCAGTACTTC

j_call: TRBJ2-1
d_call: TRBD2
v_call: TRBV28
clone_size: NA
cdr3_aa: CASRVGRLAGGGVRNEQFF
cdr3_nt: TGTGCCAGCAGGGTGGGAAGACTAGCGGGAGGAGGGGTGAGGAATGAGCAGTTCTTC

j_call: TRBJ2-2
d_call: NA
v_call: TRBV9
clone_size: NA
cdr3_aa: CASSRQGGDTGELFF
cdr3_nt: TGTGCCAGCAGCAGACAGGGCGGGGACACCGGGGAGCTGTTTTTT

j_call: TRBJ2-1
d_call: TRBD2
v_call: TRBV5-1
clone_size: NA
cdr3_aa: CASSRGGVDVQFF
cdr3_nt: TGCGCCAGCAGCCGCGGGGGGGTAGACGTGCAGTTCTTC

j_call: TRBJ2-7
d_call: TRBD1
v_call: TRBV7-9
clone_size: once
cdr3_aa: CASAQGVYEQYF
cdr3_nt: TGTGCCAGCGCGCAGGGGGTCTACGAGCAGTACTTC

j_call: TRBJ2-5
d_call: NA
v_call: TRBV27
clone_size: NA
cdr3_aa: CASREVRGETQYF
cdr3_nt: TGTGCCAGCAGGGAAGTTCGGGGGGAGACCCAGTACTTC

j_call: TRBJ1-3
d_call: NA
v_call: TRBV5-4
clone_size: NA
cdr3_aa: CASSDRRSGNTIYF
cdr3_nt: TGTGCCAGCAGCGACAGACGCTCTGGAAACACCATATATTTT

j_call: TRBJ1-3
d_call: NA
v_call: TRBV6-2/TRBV6-3
clone_size: once
cdr3_aa: CASSYSQSTGNTIYF
cdr3_nt: TGTGCCAGCAGTTACTCACAGTCTACTGGAAACACCATATATTTT

j_call: TRBJ2-1
d_call: TRBD2
v_call: TRBV7-9
clone_size: few
cdr3_aa: CASSLAGSSGVEQFF
cdr3_nt: TGTGCCAGCAGCCTAGCGGGGAGTTCCGGGGTTGAGCAGTTCTTC

j_call: TRBJ1-1
d_call: NA
v_call: TRBV20-1
clone_size: few
cdr3_aa: CSAGAFDRNTEAFF
cdr3_nt: TGCAGTGCTGGTGCTTTTGACAGGAACACTGAAGCTTTCTTT